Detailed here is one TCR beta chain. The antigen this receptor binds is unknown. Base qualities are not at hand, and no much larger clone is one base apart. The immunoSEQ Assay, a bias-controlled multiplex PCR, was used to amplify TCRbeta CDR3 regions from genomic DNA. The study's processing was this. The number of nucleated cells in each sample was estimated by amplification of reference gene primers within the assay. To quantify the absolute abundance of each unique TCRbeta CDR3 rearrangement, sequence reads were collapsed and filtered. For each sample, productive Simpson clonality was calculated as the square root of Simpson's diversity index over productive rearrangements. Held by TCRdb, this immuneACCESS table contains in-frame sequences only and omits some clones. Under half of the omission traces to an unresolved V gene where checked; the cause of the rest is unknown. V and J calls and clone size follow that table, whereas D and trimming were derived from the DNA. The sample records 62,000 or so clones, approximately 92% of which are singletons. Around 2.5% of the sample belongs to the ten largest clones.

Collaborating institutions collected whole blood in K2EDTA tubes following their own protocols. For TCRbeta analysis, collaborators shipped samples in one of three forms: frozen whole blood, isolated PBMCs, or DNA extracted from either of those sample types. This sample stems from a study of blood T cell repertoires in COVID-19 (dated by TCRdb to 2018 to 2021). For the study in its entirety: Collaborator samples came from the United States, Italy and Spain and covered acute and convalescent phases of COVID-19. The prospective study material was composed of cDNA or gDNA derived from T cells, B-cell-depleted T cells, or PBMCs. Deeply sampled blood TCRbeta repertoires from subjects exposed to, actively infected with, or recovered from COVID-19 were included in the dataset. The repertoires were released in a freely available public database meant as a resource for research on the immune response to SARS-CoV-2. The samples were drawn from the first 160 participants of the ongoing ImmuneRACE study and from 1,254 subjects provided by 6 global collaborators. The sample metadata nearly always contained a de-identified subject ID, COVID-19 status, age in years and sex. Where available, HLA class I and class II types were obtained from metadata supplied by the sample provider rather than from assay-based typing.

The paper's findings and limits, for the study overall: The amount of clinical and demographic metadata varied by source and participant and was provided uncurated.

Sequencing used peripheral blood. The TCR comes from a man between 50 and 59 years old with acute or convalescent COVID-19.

The CDR3: CASSPHPGQGLAEAFF. The DNA reads as follows: TGCGCCAGCAGCCCCCACCCGGGACAGGGGCTGGCTGAAGCTTTCTTT. This chain joins TRBV4-1 to TRBJ1-1, and 10 junction bases match TRBD1. Taken from cysteine to phenylalanine, the CDR3 has 16 residues. The entry retains the CDR3 DNA only, 48 bases that are in frame from base 1. V is cut back by 4 bases and J by 6 bases, with 11 bases in the junction unmatched. CDR1 MGHRA and CDR2 YSYEKL were looked up in the germline V gene.